The 7 T cell receptor beta chains in this list originate from one sample, sequenced in a study of T-cell memory formation after mild COVID-19 (dated by TCRdb to about 2021). The library was built by means of 5' RACE. The sequencer was an Illumina NovaSeq 6000. The public reads were reprocessed in TCRdb via fastp at Q25 and MiXCR, keeping in-frame beta chains. Each CDR3 protein appears once, grouped with its most common genes and DNA. This sample comprises a few hundred thousand distinct CDR3 sequences, more than 20% of them detected only once. The ten largest make up approximately 12% of the sample. Input material: PBMCs or a T cell subset sorted from them (not recorded which). The receptor source for this set is an adult woman who had mild COVID-19 (a few samples of this study predate the infection). The sample titles of this study are shuffled in the database, so cell type and time point are left out; the donor was told from shared clones.

V and J are TRBV29-1 and TRBJ2-3, with TRBD1 matching 8 bases. The germline V gene encodes CDR1 SQVTM and CDR2 ANQGSEA. The CDR3 runs to 12 residues. The J segment lost 10 bases and the V segment lost 6 bases, leaving 9 bases of the junction unmatched. The CDR3 nucleotides read TGCAGCGTCCGGACAGGGCAGGTCGCGCAGTATTTT. Protein product: CSVRTGQVAQYF.

This clonotype was seen more than once but under ten times. J is TRBJ2-1 and V is TRBV7-9; D is uncertain. The germline V gene has CDR1 SEHNR and CDR2 FQNEAQ (reference sequence). The CDR3 is 16 residues long. Between the trimmed V and J ends, which lost 3 bases and 3 bases, there was a span of 15 bases. For the CDR3, the DNA is TGTGCCAGCAGCTTGGGGTACGGAAGCGTCTACAATGAGCAGTTCTTC. Translating it yields CASSLGYGSVYNEQFF.

The rearrangement links TRBV7-9 to TRBJ2-1; D is unresolved. The CDR3 covers 13 residues. The germline V gene encodes CDR1 SEHNR and CDR2 FQNEAQ (reference sequence). V lost 2 bases and J 9 bases, leaving 11 bases between the germline ends. Written as DNA, the CDR3 is TGTGCCAGCAGCTTAAGTTCGGCTTCTGAGCAGTTCTTC. Its protein product is CASSLSSASEQFF.

The chain is built from TRBV7-9 and TRBJ1-1, with D perhaps matching TRBD1 (6 bases). The CDR3 loop spans 17 amino acids. Germline values: CDR1 SEHNR, CDR2 FQNEAQ (reference sequence). Between the trimmed V and J ends, which lost 5 bases and 0 bases, there was a span of 19 bases. CDR3 in amino acids: CASSPPGGGFMNTEAFF. CDR3 nucleotide sequence: TGTGCCAGCAGCCCCCCGGGGGGGGGCTTCATGAACACTGAAGCTTTCTTT.

V and J are TRBV13 and TRBJ2-7, with D perhaps TRBD1 (5 bases). The CDR3 extends over 14 amino acids. CDR1 is PRHDT and CDR2 is FYEKMQ in the germline V gene (reference sequence). The V gene lost 4 bases and the J gene lost 3 bases, with 13 bases spanning the gap. CDR3: CASSSTASIYEQYF. CDR3 nucleotide sequence: TGTGCCAGCAGCTCGACAGCAAGCATCTACGAGCAGTACTTC. The whole variable domain, remainder taken from reference TRBV13 and TRBJ2-7, is AAGVIQSPRHLIKEKRETATLKCYPIPRHDTVYWYQQGPGQDPQFLISFYEKMQSDKGSIPDRFSAQQFSDYHSELNMSSLELGDSALYFCASSSTASIYEQYFGPGTRLTVT.

This clonotype was seen a few times. This chain links TRBV5-1 with TRBJ2-7; the D is unclear. The CDR3 spans 13 residues. V was pared by 4 bases and J by 6 bases, with 14 bases between. The V gene's germline CDR1 is SGHRS and CDR2 YFSETQ. The CDR3 is CASSPPPYGEQYF. In DNA, the CDR3 is TGCGCCAGCAGCCCCCCCCCCTACGGCGAGCAGTACTTC.

The table lists this clonotype with a few counts. The chain links TRBV13 to TRBJ2-1, with a possible D match to TRBD1 (5 bases). V was shortened by 5 bases and J by 0 bases, with 26 bases between the two germline ends. There are 20 residues in the CDR3. Germline assignment: CDR1 PRHDT and CDR2 FYEKMQ (reference sequence). CDR3 sequence reads: CASSGRQGSIDGSSYNEQFF. CDR3 nucleotides: TGTGCCAGCAGCGGCAGGCAGGGATCCATCGACGGAAGCTCCTACAATGAGCAGTTCTTC.